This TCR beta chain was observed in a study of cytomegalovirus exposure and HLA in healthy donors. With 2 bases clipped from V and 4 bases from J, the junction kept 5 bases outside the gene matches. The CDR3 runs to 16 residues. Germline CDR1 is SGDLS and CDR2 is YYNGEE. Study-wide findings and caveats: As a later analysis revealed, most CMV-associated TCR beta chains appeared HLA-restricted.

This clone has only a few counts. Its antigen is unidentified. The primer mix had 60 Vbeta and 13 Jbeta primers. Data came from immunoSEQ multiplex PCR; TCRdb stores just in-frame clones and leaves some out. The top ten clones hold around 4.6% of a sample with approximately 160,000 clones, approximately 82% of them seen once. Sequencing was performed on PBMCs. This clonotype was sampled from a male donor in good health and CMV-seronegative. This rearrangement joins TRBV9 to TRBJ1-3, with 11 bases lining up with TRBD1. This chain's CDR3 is CASSVGQGARGNTIYF. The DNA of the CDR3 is TGTGCCAGCAGCGTCGGACAGGGGGCTAGAGGAAACACCATATATTTT.